Presented here are 13 T cell receptor beta chains from one specimen sequenced in a study of blood T cell repertoires in COVID-19 (dated by TCRdb to about 2020). Libraries came from the immunoSEQ multiplex PCR assay. As stored in TCRdb, this immuneACCESS dataset retains in-frame rearrangements with V and J assigned. A fraction of the clones does not appear; measured against another copy, unresolved V genes explain less than half of the discrepancy, and the remainder lacks a known reason. Here the sample has 200,000 or so clones; 70% to 90% occur a single time. About 6.8% of the sample comes from the top ten. The specimen sequenced was peripheral blood. These receptors were taken from a woman aged 40 to 50 who had recovered from COVID-19.

The chain combines TRBV7-6 with TRBJ2-2; 7 bases line up with TRBD2. This CDR3 spans 15 amino acids. The junction had 7 bases not matched to a gene; V was cut back by 4 bases and J by 5 bases. CDR1 and CDR2 from the germline V gene are SGHVS and FNYEAQ. The CDR3 is CASSSGGVGTGELFF. CDR3 sequence (DNA): TGTGCCAGCAGCTCGGGAGGAGTAGGAACCGGGGAGCTGTTTTTT.

This sequence joins TRBV5-1 and TRBJ2-3; 10 bases are shared with TRBD2. Germline CDR1 is SGHRS and CDR2 is YFSETQ. With V trimmed by 4 bases and J by 3 bases, 8 bases remained unmatched. The CDR3 is made up of 16 amino acids. The CDR3: CASSTLAGGRTDTQYF. DNA for the CDR3: TGCGCCAGCAGCACCTTAGCGGGAGGTAGGACAGATACGCAGTATTTT. Full variable domain (missing parts from reference TRBV5-1 and TRBJ2-3): KAGVTQTPRYLIKTRGQQVTLSCSPISGHRSVSWYQQTPGQGLQFLFEYFSETQRNKGNFPGRFSGRQFSNSRSEMNVSTLELGDSALYLCASSTLAGGRTDTQYFGPGTRLTVL.

The chain joins TRBV6-5 to TRBJ1-4, with 7 nucleotides matching TRBD1. Germline lookup yields CDR1 MNHEY and CDR2 SVGAGI. The CDR3 length is 15 residues. V lost 7 bases and J lost 4; bases outside the gene matches: 9. In DNA form, the CDR3 reads TGTGCCAGCAAGGGGACAGCCGCACATAATGAAAAACTGTTTTTT. As protein: CASKGTAAHNEKLFF.

The gene calls are TRBV28 and TRBJ2-1; 10 positions agree with TRBD2. The germline V gene has CDR1 MDHEN and CDR2 SYDVKM. Trimming at V came to 5 bases and at J to 9 bases, leaving 10 bases not matched to a gene. The CDR3 contains 15 residues. The CDR3 is CASSAPLAGEFEQFF. CDR3 sequence (DNA): TGTGCCAGCAGTGCCCCTCTAGCGGGAGAATTTGAGCAGTTCTTC.

The rearrangement uses TRBV7-9 and TRBJ1-2; 9 bases are a match to TRBD1. CDR3 length: 16 residues. Per germline, CDR1 SEHNR and CDR2 FQNEAQ (reference sequence). Trimming cost V 3 bases and J 8 bases; bases outside gene matches: 13. The CDR3 DNA reads TGTGCCAGCAGCTTGAACACCGGGGGACAGGGATACGGCTACACCTTC. It specifies CASSLNTGGQGYGYTF.

The chain has TRBV7-3 and TRBJ2-3; D uncertain. Trimming took 4 bases from V and 6 from J, leaving 11 bases between them. There are 13 residues in the CDR3. Per the germline V gene, CDR1 is SGHTA and CDR2 is FQGTGA. The CDR3 protein is CASSSPGSDTQYF. As DNA, the CDR3 is TGTGCCAGCAGCTCTCCCGGGTCGGATACGCAGTATTTT.

V usage is TRBV7-9 and J usage is TRBJ2-2; 7 bases fit TRBD1. V gave up 1 base and J gave up 7 bases; unmatched junction bases: 3. Germline-derived CDR1 and CDR2 are SEHNR and FQNEAQ (reference sequence). The CDR3 runs to 14 residues. CDR3 sequence reads: CASSLVQGFGELFF. CDR3 coding DNA: TGTGCCAGCAGCTTAGTACAGGGGTTCGGGGAGCTGTTTTTT.

V is TRBV28 and J is TRBJ1-5, with D possibly being TRBD1 (5 bases). V lost 6 bases to trimming and J lost 6 bases, with 9 bases between them. The CDR3 covers 12 residues. CDR1 is MDHEN, CDR2 SYDVKM, per germline. In DNA form, the CDR3 reads TGTGCCAGCAGGGAAAGGGGTCAGCCCCAGCATTTT. Protein sequence: CASRERGQPQHF.

The chain uses TRBV7-8 and TRBJ2-7, with 11 bases identical to TRBD2. This CDR3 contains 15 residues. Looked up from germline, CDR1 is SGHVS and CDR2 is FQNEAQ. Trimming removed 3 bases from V and 3 bases from J; junction bases left unmatched: 4. CDR3 sequence: CASSFSTSGSYEQYF. The CDR3 nucleotides are TGTGCCAGCAGCTTTAGCACTAGCGGGAGCTACGAGCAGTACTTC.

This chain uses TRBV30 with TRBJ1-2; perhaps TRBD1 as D (6 bases). Germline CDR1 reads GTSNPN; CDR2 reads SVGIG (reference sequence). The V gene lost 5 bases and the J gene lost 8 bases, with 18 bases spanning the gap. CDR3 length: 13 amino acids. Here the CDR3 reads CAWHILQGGGYTF. DNA of the CDR3: TGTGCCTGGCACATACTACAGGGTGGAGGCTACACCTTC.

This clone was detected only a few times. CDR3 residues: CASSSQTSGQETQYF. CDR3 coding DNA: TGTGCCAGCAGCTCCCAGACTAGCGGGCAAGAGACCCAGTACTTC. V is TRBV7-2 and J is TRBJ2-5, with 10 positions matching TRBD2. The CDR3 has 15 amino acids. Germline-derived CDR1 and CDR2 are SGHTA and FQGNSA. The J segment lost 2 bases and the V segment lost 4 bases, leaving 4 bases of the junction unmatched. Full variable domain (rest looked up from reference TRBV7-2 and TRBJ2-5): GAGVSQSPSNKVTEKGKDVELRCDPISGHTALYWYRQSLGQGLEFLIYFQGNSAPDKSGLPSDRFSAERTGGSVSTLTIQRTQQEDSAVYLCASSSQTSGQETQYFGPGTRLLVL.

The chain's CDR3 is CASSAGLAADTQYF. For the CDR3, the DNA is TGTGCCAGCAGTGCCGGACTAGCGGCGGATACGCAGTATTTT. V is TRBV6-4 and J is TRBJ2-3; 10 nucleotides align to TRBD2. The CDR3 covers 14 residues. J gave up 6 bases and V 4 bases, and 4 bases lay outside the gene matches. From germline, CDR1 is MRHNA and CDR2 SNTAGT.

This rearrangement joins TRBV25-1 to TRBJ2-2; the match to TRBD2 covers 10 bases. The V segment lost 4 bases and the J segment 1 base; nucleotides outside the gene matches: 0. This CDR3 spans 15 amino acids. Germline CDR1 reads MGHDK; CDR2 reads SYGVNS. The CDR3 DNA is TGTGCCAGCAGTGTAGCGGGAGGGAACACCGGGGAGCTGTTTTTT. It yields the protein CASSVAGGNTGELFF. Supplemented by reference TRBV25-1 and TRBJ2-2, the full variable domain reads EADIYQTPRYLVIGTGKKITLECSQTMGHDKMYWYQQDPGMELHLIHYSYGVNSTEKGDLSSESTVSRIRTEHFPLTLESARPSHTSQYLCASSVAGGNTGELFFGEGSRLTVL.